The rows below give T cell receptor beta chains drawn from one sample of a study of shared clonotypes between healthy human individuals. TCRdb's table, derived via immunoSEQ multiplex PCR, lists solely in-frame clones and lacks some. Here the sample spans millions of clones, about 92% being singletons. Material: naive CD4+ T cells from PBMCs. The origin of the receptors is a man aged 18 to 30 in good health. Some clones in this sample may be carry-over from other donors' samples. Both conserved end residues are part of each CDR3. The D gene is left open where the match is weak. The size entry is marked missing in some rows and otherwise reads once, few, many or a size class.

CASRVDRAILVEAFF,TGTGCCAGCAGGGTGGACAGGGCTATTTTGGTTGAAGCTTTCTTT,TRBV2,-,TRBJ1-1,TRBD1
CASSLTQGGEQFF,TGCGCCAGCAGCTTGACCCAGGGTGGAGAGCAGTTCTTC,TRBV5-1,-,TRBJ2-1,-
CASKGTATGTGELFF,TGTGCCAGCAAGGGGACAGCAACCGGGACCGGGGAGCTGTTTTTT,TRBV7-6,-,TRBJ2-2,TRBD1
CASSESVWAGVSNEQFF,TGCGCCAGCAGTGAGTCCGTGTGGGCGGGAGTATCAAATGAGCAGTTCTTC,TRBV10-2,-,TRBJ2-1,TRBD2
CASSLGRRFNYGYTF,TGTGCCAGCAGCCTCGGACGGCGATTTAACTATGGCTACACCTTC,TRBV7-9,few,TRBJ1-2,-
CAWSVLGTGGQPQHF,TGTGCCTGGAGTGTACTCGGGACCGGGGGTCAGCCCCAGCATTTT,TRBV30,-,TRBJ1-5,-
CAISDSPTGPGVTEAFF,TGTGCCATCAGTGACTCCCCTACAGGGCCGGGGGTTACTGAAGCTTTCTTT,TRBV10-3,-,TRBJ1-1,-
CASSPKGAGQTETQYF,TGTGCCAGCTCACCAAAGGGGGCTGGACAAACGGAGACCCAGTACTTC,TRBV18,-,TRBJ2-5,TRBD1
CASSLEATSGIDTQYF,TGTGCCAGCAGCTTGGAGGCGACTAGCGGGATAGATACGCAGTATTTT,TRBV5-4,once,TRBJ2-3,TRBD2
CASSPRTENTEAFF,TGTGCCAGCTCACCACGGACGGAAAACACTGAAGCTTTCTTT,TRBV18,-,TRBJ1-1,-
CASSWGLAGFNEQFF,TGTGCCAGCAGCTGGGGACTAGCGGGTTTTAATGAGCAGTTCTTC,TRBV7-2,-,TRBJ2-1,TRBD2
CAVNGDLRSGEAFF,TGTGCGGTTAACGGGGACCTTAGAAGTGGTGAAGCTTTCTTT,TRBV7-9,-,TRBJ1-1,-
CAWSVDRANEQFF,TGTGCCTGGAGTGTAGATAGGGCCAATGAGCAGTTCTTC,TRBV30,-,TRBJ2-1,-
CASSLWDRGREKLFF,TGTGCCAGCAGTTTATGGGACAGGGGACGTGAAAAACTGTTTTTT,TRBV28,-,TRBJ1-4,TRBD1
CASSLGIGGDGQPQHF,TGTGCCAGCAGCTTGGGGATTGGCGGGGACGGTCAGCCCCAGCATTTT,TRBV7-9,-,TRBJ1-5,-
CASSIQLQPQHF,TGTGCCAGTAGTATCCAACTTCAGCCCCAGCATTTT,TRBV19,-,TRBJ1-5,-
CASSEGAFGQPQHF,TGTGCCAGCAGCGAGGGGGCCTTTGGTCAGCCCCAGCATTTT,TRBV5-6,-,TRBJ1-5,TRBD1
CASSHPGTNYGYTF,TGTGCCAGCAGCCACCCGGGGACTAACTATGGCTACACCTTC,TRBV7-9,-,TRBJ1-2,-
CASSSVGRGRGANVLTF,TGTGCCAGCAGCTCCGTAGGGAGGGGTCGGGGGGCCAACGTCCTGACTTTC,TRBV11-1,once,TRBJ2-6,TRBD2
CASSQVLAGGPYNEQFF,TGCGCCAGCAGCCAAGTACTAGCGGGAGGGCCCTACAATGAGCAGTTCTTC,TRBV4-3,-,TRBJ2-1,TRBD2
CASSFAGTVGEQYF,TGTGCCAGCAGCTTCGCCGGGACAGTGGGCGAGCAGTACTTC,TRBV7-2,-,TRBJ2-7,TRBD1
CASSPDRGSTDTQYF,TGTGCCAGCTCGCCCGACAGGGGGAGCACAGATACGCAGTATTTT,TRBV18,-,TRBJ2-3,TRBD1
CASGGRNNEQFF,TGTGCCAGCGGAGGGCGGAACAATGAGCAGTTCTTC,TRBV28,-,TRBJ2-1,-
CASSLEGNGELFF,TGCGCCAGCAGCTTGGAGGGGAACGGGGAGCTGTTTTTT,TRBV5-1,-,TRBJ2-2,-
CASSQGTSSIYEQYF,TGCGCCAGCAGCCAAGGGACTAGCTCCATCTACGAGCAGTACTTC,TRBV4-3,-,TRBJ2-7,TRBD2
CASGPVMGPYEQYF,TGTGCCAGCGGACCCGTCATGGGACCCTACGAGCAGTACTTC,TRBV28,-,TRBJ2-7,-
CASSRDGVSNQPQHF,TGTGCCAGCTCACGGGACGGGGTTAGCAATCAGCCCCAGCATTTT,TRBV18,few,TRBJ1-5,-
CASSLYRGGQETQYF,TGTGCCAGCAGCCTATACAGGGGGGGCCAAGAGACCCAGTACTTC,TRBV5-4,-,TRBJ2-5,-
CASSGQPGDTEAFF,TGTGCCAGCAGTGGTCAACCCGGGGACACTGAAGCTTTCTTT,TRBV6-6,-,TRBJ1-1,-
CASSQDGGNQPQHF,TGTGCCAGCAGCCAAGATGGGGGTAATCAGCCCCAGCATTTT,TRBV4-2,-,TRBJ1-5,-
CASSSSRGAVVFNQPQHF,TGTGCCAGCAGTTCCAGTCGGGGAGCGGTAGTGTTCAATCAGCCCCAGCATTTT,TRBV28,-,TRBJ1-5,-
CASSVDSGRAQGEQFF,TGTGCCAGCAGCGTAGATAGCGGGAGGGCCCAGGGTGAGCAGTTCTTC,TRBV9,-,TRBJ2-1,TRBD2
CASSPSGLGGKLFF,TGTGCCAGCAGCCCCTCCGGGCTTGGAGGGAAACTGTTTTTT,TRBV5-6,-,TRBJ1-4,-
CASSSGTRLETQYF,TGTGCCAGCAGCTCTGGGACTAGGCTTGAGACCCAGTACTTC,TRBV11-2,many,TRBJ2-5,TRBD2
CASQAWTSATNTGELFF,TGTGCCAGTCAAGCCTGGACTAGCGCAACGAACACCGGGGAGCTGTTTTTT,TRBV19,once,TRBJ2-2,TRBD2
CASSLVRGLGYNEQFF,TGTGCCAGCAGCTTAGTAAGGGGACTTGGATACAATGAGCAGTTCTTC,TRBV7-9,-,TRBJ2-1,-
CASRGDPLFNTEAFF,TGTGCCAGCAGGGGGGACCCCTTATTTAACACTGAAGCTTTCTTT,TRBV28,-,TRBJ1-1,-
CASTWRESQETQYF,TGTGCCAGCACGTGGCGGGAGAGTCAAGAGACCCAGTACTTC,TRBV2,-,TRBJ2-5,TRBD2
CASRPGRPQETQYF,TGTGCCAGCAGACCCGGACGGCCCCAAGAGACCCAGTACTTC,TRBV6-6,-,TRBJ2-5,-
CASSEPGQSYEQYF,TGTGCCAGTAGTGAACCGGGACAGTCCTACGAGCAGTACTTC,TRBV19,-,TRBJ2-7,TRBD1
CASSGGTGRTDTQYF,TGTGCCTCATCAGGGGGGACAGGGCGCACAGATACGCAGTATTTT,TRBV10-3,once,TRBJ2-3,TRBD1
CASSERDSGGADTQYF,TGTGCCAGCAGCGAACGGGACAGCGGGGGGGCAGATACGCAGTATTTT,TRBV7-9,-,TRBJ2-3,TRBD2
CASSRDLANNEQFF,TGTGCCAGCAGCCGTGACCTGGCCAACAATGAGCAGTTCTTC,TRBV9,-,TRBJ2-1,-
CAKVTGLAREQYF,TGCGCCAAAGTAACCGGACTAGCGCGCGAGCAGTACTTC,TRBV10-1,-,TRBJ2-7,TRBD2
CASSLQGETQYF,TGCGCCAGCAGCTTGCAGGGGGAGACCCAGTACTTC,TRBV5-1,-,TRBJ2-5,-
CASSLGGALAGVGEQFF,TGTGCCAGCAGCTTAGGGGGTGCGCTAGCGGGAGTCGGTGAGCAGTTCTTC,TRBV7-2,-,TRBJ2-1,TRBD2
CASSRNRDQGENTEAFF,TGTGCCAGTAGTAGAAACCGGGATCAAGGGGAGAACACTGAAGCTTTCTTT,TRBV19,-,TRBJ1-1,-
CASTDNAREQYF,TGTGCCAGCACCGACAACGCCCGGGAGCAGTACTTC,TRBV28,-,TRBJ2-7,-
CASSLAGAVQTYEQYF,TGCGCCAGCAGCTTGGCCGGCGCGGTGCAGACCTACGAGCAGTACTTC,TRBV5-1,once,TRBJ2-7,-
CASNRDSNQPQHF,TGTGCCAGCAACCGGGACAGCAATCAGCCCCAGCATTTT,TRBV28,-,TRBJ1-5,-
CASSFGLGAGGNEQFF,TGTGCCAGCAGCTTTGGGTTGGGAGCGGGAGGAAATGAGCAGTTCTTC,TRBV11-3,-,TRBJ2-1,TRBD2
CASSEGLAGEAGELFF,TGTGCCAGCAGCGAGGGACTAGCGGGAGAGGCCGGGGAGCTGTTTTTT,TRBV7-9,-,TRBJ2-2,TRBD2
CAWCPYTGELFF,TGTGCCTGGTGTCCTTACACCGGGGAGCTGTTTTTT,TRBV30,-,TRBJ2-2,-
CASSVTGSGGVETQYF,TGTGCCAGCAGCGTGACAGGGTCGGGTGGGGTGGAGACCCAGTACTTC,TRBV9,-,TRBJ2-5,TRBD1
CASTPGLAGYEQFF,TGTGCCAGCACTCCGGGACTAGCGGGCTATGAGCAGTTCTTC,TRBV2,-,TRBJ2-1,TRBD2
CASSLVILGETQYF,TGTGCCAGCAGCTTAGTAATCCTCGGGGAGACCCAGTACTTC,TRBV11-2,-,TRBJ2-5,-
CASSLAGGTGEGHF,TGCGCCAGCAGCTTGGCCGGAGGGACAGGGGAAGGGCATTTT,TRBV5-1,-,TRBJ2-3,TRBD1
CASTPLGTDTQYF,TGTGCCAGCACTCCACTAGGCACAGATACGCAGTATTTT,TRBV6-5,-,TRBJ2-3,-
CASSFRQTNEKLFF,TGTGCCAGCAGCTTTAGACAGACTAATGAAAAACTGTTTTTT,TRBV5-6,-,TRBJ1-4,-